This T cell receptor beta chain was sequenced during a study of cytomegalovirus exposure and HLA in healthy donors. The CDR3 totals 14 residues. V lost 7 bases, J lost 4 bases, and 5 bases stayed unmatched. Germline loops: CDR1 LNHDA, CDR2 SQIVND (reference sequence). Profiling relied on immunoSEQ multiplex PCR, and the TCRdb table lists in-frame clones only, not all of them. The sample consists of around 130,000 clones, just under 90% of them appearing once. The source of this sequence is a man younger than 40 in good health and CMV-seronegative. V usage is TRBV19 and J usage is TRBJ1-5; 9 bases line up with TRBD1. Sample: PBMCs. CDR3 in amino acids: CASTRDRENQPQHF. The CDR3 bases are TGTGCCAGTACCCGGGACAGGGAGAATCAGCCCCAGCATTTT.